Given below is one T cell receptor beta chain in context. This specimen comes from a study of CD8+ T cells in alopecia areata. Treatment noted: oral pan-JAK inhibitor, 5-10 mg twice daily. Investigators isolated RNA and reverse transcribed it into cDNA to act as the sequencing template. Here immunoSEQ multiplex PCR was the method, and the copy in TCRdb shows in-frame clones only, minus some. The table includes around 270,000 clones, 55% to 70% detected once. Trimming removed 5 bases from V and 6 bases from J, with 8 bases in between. Germline V gene data show CDR1 as SGHTA and CDR2 as FQGNSA. The CDR3 runs 11 residues.

The chain uses TRBV7-2 and TRBJ2-7; D remains ambiguous. This specimen consisted of CD4+ T cells sorted from blood, obtained at week 24, from a patient treated with tofacitinib. The clonotype originates from a human donor with alopecia areata. CDR3: CASSLHTEQYF. CDR3 DNA sequence: TGTGCCAGCAGCCTACACACCGAGCAGTACTTC.